This T cell receptor (beta chain) comes out of a study of cytomegalovirus exposure and HLA in healthy donors. General observations from the study: In the analysis, some V segments, TRBV6-2 and TRBV6-3 included, were excluded as indistinguishable. The study designated over 150 TCR beta chains cytomegalovirus-associated.

Unrecorded immune exposures were likely, despite nominal health at sampling. The CDR3 has 15 residues. V lost 1 base to trimming and J lost 1 base; unmatched junction nucleotides: 3. Germline V gene data show CDR1 as KGHSH and CDR2 as LQKENI. PCR used 60 Vbeta primers and 13 Jbeta primers. Only in-frame clones appear in the TCRdb table, and some are missing; sequencing was by immunoSEQ multiplex PCR. The sample shows about 140,000 clones, over 80% of them seen only once. A remark on this clone: The target antigen is unknown. The same CDR3 also results from other DNA sequences found in this sample.

This sequence was found in a female donor in good health and CMV-seronegative. The V gene is TRBV18, the J gene TRBJ1-1, with 7 bases matching TRBD1. Input material: PBMCs. The CDR3 reads CASSPLPGGNTEAFF. The CDR3 region has the DNA TGTGCCAGCTCACCACTCCCAGGGGGGAACACTGAAGCTTTCTTT.